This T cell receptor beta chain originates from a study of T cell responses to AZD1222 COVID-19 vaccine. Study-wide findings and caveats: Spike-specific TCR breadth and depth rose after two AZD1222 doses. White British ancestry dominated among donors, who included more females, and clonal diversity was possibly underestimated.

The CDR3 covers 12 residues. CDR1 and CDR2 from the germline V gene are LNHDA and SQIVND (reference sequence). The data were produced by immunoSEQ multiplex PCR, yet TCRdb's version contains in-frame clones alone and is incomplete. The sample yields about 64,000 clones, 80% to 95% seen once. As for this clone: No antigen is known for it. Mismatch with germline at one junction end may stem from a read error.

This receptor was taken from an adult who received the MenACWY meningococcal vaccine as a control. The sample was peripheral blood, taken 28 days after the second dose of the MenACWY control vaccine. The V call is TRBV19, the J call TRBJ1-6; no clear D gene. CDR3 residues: CASSIDKSPLHF. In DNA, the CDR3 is TGTGCCAGTAGTATAGATAAATCACCCCTCCACTTT. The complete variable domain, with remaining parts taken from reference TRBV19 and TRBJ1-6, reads DGGITQSPKYLFRKEGQNVTLSCEQNLNHDAMYWYRQDPGQGLRLIYYSQIVNDFQKGDIAEGYSVSREKKESFPLTVTSAQKNPTAFYLCASSIDKSPLHFGNGTRLTVT.